This TCR beta chain was identified in a study of Graves' ophthalmopathy and Graves' hyperthyroidism. Study-wide context: Peripheral blood sampling preceded any treatment and occurred at initial diagnosis. Study findings and constraints: With approximately 90% sensitivity and approximately 80% specificity, a 13-signature model separated ophthalmopathy from stable hyperthyroidism. The blood repertoire also included most expanded thyroid clonotypes above 0.001 frequency.

The table lists this clonotype with many counts. The target antigen is unknown. Amplification of the TCR beta CDR3 regions used RNA transcripts (as template). HTBI primers primed a first-round RT-PCR, and a second-round multiplex PCR followed. Each CDR3 protein gets one entry after TCRdb re-called the multiplex PCR reads with MiXCR. The repertoire has 150,000 to 200,000 distinct CDR3 sequences, roughly two fifths of them found once; the top ten carry nearly 9%. Germline trimming cut 3 bases from V and 1 base from J; bases unmatched to any gene: 7. Germline values: CDR1 DFQATT, CDR2 SNEGSKA (reference sequence). The CDR3 has 15 amino acids.

The sample was peripheral blood. The sequence was collected from a man aged 30 to 45 with Graves' ophthalmopathy. The V and J genes are TRBV20-1 and TRBJ2-5, with 8 bases lining up with TRBD2. In nucleotides, the CDR3 is TGCAGTGCTAGGTCGGGACTAGGGGCCCAAGAGACCCAGTACTTC. Amino acid sequence: CSARSGLGAQETQYF.